This section outlines one T cell receptor beta chain sequence together with its context. The antigen it recognizes is unknown. Base qualities are not provided; no much larger clone lies one nucleotide away. TCRbeta CDR3 regions were amplified from genomic DNA using the immunoSEQ Assay, a bias-controlled multiplex PCR. The authors processed their data as follows. The number of nucleated cells in each sample was estimated by amplification of reference gene primers within the assay. To quantify the absolute abundance of each unique TCRbeta CDR3 rearrangement, sequence reads were collapsed and filtered. For each sample, productive Simpson clonality was calculated by taking the square root of Simpson's diversity index across productive rearrangements. TCRdb mirrors the immuneACCESS table, restricted to in-frame sequences. Some clones are absent from its copies; in checked studies, under half trace to an unresolved V gene, and the reason for the others is unknown. V and J calls plus clone size are reproduced from that table; the DNA served to infer D and trimming. This sample gives about 27,000 clones in total; roughly 90% of them show up just once. The ten largest account for approximately 3% of the sample.

The source of the sample is a study of blood T cell repertoires in COVID-19 (dated by TCRdb to between 2020 and 2021). About the investigation overall: Collaborator samples came from the United States, Italy and Spain and covered acute and convalescent phases of COVID-19. The prospective study material was composed of cDNA or gDNA derived from T cells, B-cell-depleted T cells, or PBMCs. Deeply sampled blood TCRbeta repertoires from subjects exposed to, actively infected with, or recovered from COVID-19 were included in the dataset. A freely available public database, intended as a resource for researchers studying the immune response to SARS-CoV-2, is where the repertoires were released. Samples came from the ongoing ImmuneRACE study (first 160 participants) plus 1,254 subjects from 6 global collaborators. Nearly every sample came with metadata listing a de-identified subject ID, COVID-19 status, age in years and sex. Where HLA class I and class II types were available, the types were taken from metadata supplied by the sample provider, not from assay-based typing. Results the study describes overall, beyond this receptor: The amount of clinical and demographic metadata varied by source and participant and was provided uncurated.

Via the germline V gene, CDR1 is SGHRS and CDR2 YFSETQ. From the cysteine up to the phenylalanine, the CDR3 has a length of 14 residues. Only the CDR3 portion is preserved as DNA: 42 bases, with reading frame beginning at the first base. Trimming removed 4 bases from V and 3 bases from J, leaving 10 bases between the germline ends. Each collaborating institution followed its own protocols to collect whole blood in K2EDTA tubes. For TCRbeta analysis, collaborators shipped samples in one of three forms: frozen whole blood, isolated PBMCs, or DNA extracted from either of those sample types. Sequenced input: peripheral blood. The receptor's source is a human donor in a cohort sampled during active COVID-19. Recombination joined TRBV5-1 with TRBJ1-4; TRBD1 is a weak D gene call, 5 bases matching. The bases read TGCGCCAGCAGCGGGGTAGGGGCTAATGAAAAACTGTTTTTT. Protein translation: CASSGVGANEKLFF.